This T cell receptor (beta chain) stems from a study of neurological immune-mediated disorders. Study-level points and caveats: Patients with HTLV-1-associated myelopathy had the highest level of TCR clonal expansion, whereas patients with multiple sclerosis had the lowest level, falling beneath the level found in healthy controls. CDR3 amino acid sequences of expanded clones were not shared across subjects, a result suggesting private repertoires in all groups.

The cDNA came from 5'RACE, which used 10-nucleotide random UMIs. A single record per CDR3 protein comes from TCRdb applying MiXCR to the 5' RACE reads. This sample has about 25,000 distinct CDR3 sequences; 13% occur once, and the top ten carry around 16%. The germline gives CDR1 SGHKS, CDR2 YYEKEE (reference sequence). V lost 4 bases and J 6 bases, leaving 23 bases between the germline ends. This CDR3 spans 17 amino acids. This clonotype was observed many times. Its antigen is unknown. Unsorted libraries were prepared from 2 million PBMCs that had been stored at -80 C. The chain couples TRBV5-5 to TRBJ2-1; D may match TRBD1 or TRBD2 (5 bases each). Material for sequencing was PBMCs. The receptor comes from a middle-aged woman with HTLV-1-associated myelopathy (HAM/TSP). CDR3 sequence (DNA): TGTGCCAGCAGCCAATCAGTCGGGACCCCCTACCTCAATGAGCAGTTCTTC. Protein product: CASSQSVGTPYLNEQFF. The whole variable domain, remainder taken from reference TRBV5-5 and TRBJ2-1, is DAGVTQSPTHLIKTRGQQVTLRCSPISGHKSVSWYQQVLGQGPQFIFQYYEKEERGRGNFPDRFSARQFPNYSSELNVNALLLGDSALYLCASSQSVGTPYLNEQFFGPGTRLTVL.